This TCR beta chain was found in a study of cytotoxic CD8 clonotypes in ibrutinib-treated CLL. Findings and caveats of the study: Researchers report that baseline clonality outpaced age-matched healthy donors and tracked circulating CD8+ T-cell counts. Clonality was higher at ibrutinib response and returned toward baseline at progression. The study found public clonotypes uncommon, contracting or stable on treatment.

Libraries were prepared by immunoSEQ multiplex PCR; TCRdb keeps only in-frame clonotypes and omits some of them. Here the sample spans 330,000 or so clones, roughly 71% being singletons. Worth noting for this clone: Its antigen remains unknown.

Germline V gene lookup returns CDR1 SGHVS and CDR2 FNYEAQ. V shed 0 bases and J shed 3 bases, with 9 bases lying between them. This CDR3 comprises 14 residues. The sequence was collected from a human donor with chronic lymphocytic leukemia. J is TRBJ2-7 and V is TRBV7-6; D is possibly TRBD1 (6 bases). Source: PBMCs, taken after 36 months of ibrutinib treatment. The CDR3 sequence is CASSLAGRGYEQYF. In DNA form, the CDR3 reads TGTGCCAGCAGCTTAGCAGGCAGGGGCTACGAGCAGTACTTC.